One and the same sample provided the 3 T cell receptor beta chains below, sequenced in a study of T cells after yellow fever vaccination. TCRdb called the 5' RACE reads again in MiXCR, with one record for every CDR3 protein. Here the sample spans roughly 340,000 distinct CDR3 sequences, 8.7% being singletons. This specimen consisted of PBMCs, obtained on the day of the first yellow fever vaccination. The receptors originated from a man in his late teens or twenties who received the YFV17D yellow fever vaccine.

The chain combines TRBV7-2 with TRBJ1-2; D gene ambiguous. CDR3 length equals 15 residues. V was trimmed by 5 bases and J by 2 bases, leaving 15 bases between them. Germline CDR1 SGHTA, CDR2 FQGNSA. For the CDR3, the DNA is TGTGCCAGCAGCGCCCCCGATAGGTCCAACTATGGCTACACCTTC. It codes for CASSAPDRSNYGYTF.

This clonotype was seen only a few times. CDR3 loop: CAISESIRTRNTGELFF. DNA for the CDR3: TGTGCCATCAGTGAGTCGATCAGAACTAGGAACACCGGGGAGCTGTTTTTT. The chain combines TRBV10-3 with TRBJ2-2; D might be TRBD2 (5 bases). With 0 bases removed from V and 1 base from J, the gap between germline ends came to 12 bases. This CDR3 contains 17 residues. Germline V gene data show CDR1 as ENHRY and CDR2 as SYGVKD.

This chain connects TRBV10-3 to TRBJ2-5; 7 bases map to TRBD1. The V gene end was trimmed by 4 bases and the J gene end by 2 bases; junction bases not matched to a gene: 4. CDR1 is ENHRY and CDR2 is SYGVKD in the germline V gene. The CDR3 totals 14 residues. DNA for the CDR3: TGTGCCATCAGTGGCTACAGGGGTCAAGAGACCCAGTACTTC. Protein sequence: CAISGYRGQETQYF.